This TCR beta chain came from a study of T cell responses to AZD1222 COVID-19 vaccine. This CDR3 is built from 15 residues. Per the germline V gene, CDR1 is SGHTA and CDR2 is FQGTGA. Between the trimmed V and J ends, which lost 4 bases and 2 bases, there was a span of 14 bases. Sequencing was performed with immunoSEQ multiplex PCR; in TCRdb, only in-frame clones are kept and a portion is missing. The sample yields approximately 150,000 clones, about 90% seen once. The clonotype originates from an adult who received the AZD1222 COVID-19 vaccine. The sample was peripheral blood, taken 28 days after the second AZD1222 dose. The gene calls are TRBV7-3 and TRBJ2-5, with D possibly matching TRBD1 (6 bases). The CDR3 DNA is TGTGCCAGCAGCTCTACCCCAGGGGTTCAAGAGACCCAGTACTTC. It codes for CASSSTPGVQETQYF.